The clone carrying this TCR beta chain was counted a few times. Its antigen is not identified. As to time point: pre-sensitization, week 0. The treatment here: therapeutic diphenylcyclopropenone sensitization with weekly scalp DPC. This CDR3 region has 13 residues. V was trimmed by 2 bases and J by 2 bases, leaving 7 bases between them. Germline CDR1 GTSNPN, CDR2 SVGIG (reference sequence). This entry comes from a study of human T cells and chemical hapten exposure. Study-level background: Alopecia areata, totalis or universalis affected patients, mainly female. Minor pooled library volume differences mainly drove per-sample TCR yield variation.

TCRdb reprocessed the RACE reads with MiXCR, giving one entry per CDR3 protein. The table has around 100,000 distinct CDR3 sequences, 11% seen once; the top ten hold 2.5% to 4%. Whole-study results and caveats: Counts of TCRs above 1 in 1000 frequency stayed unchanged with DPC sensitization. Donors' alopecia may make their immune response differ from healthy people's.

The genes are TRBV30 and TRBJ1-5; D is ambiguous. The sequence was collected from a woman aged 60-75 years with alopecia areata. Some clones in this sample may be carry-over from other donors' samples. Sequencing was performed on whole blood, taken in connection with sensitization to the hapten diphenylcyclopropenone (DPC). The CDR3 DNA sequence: TGTGCCTGGAGTTATGGACGCAATCAGCCCCAGCATTTT. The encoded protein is CAWSYGRNQPQHF.